This T cell receptor (beta chain) was identified during a study of PD-1 blockade in classical Hodgkin lymphoma. Study observations and caveats: When nivolumab was started under 1 year after ASCT, patients were excluded. By C4D1, CD4+ diversity increased significantly, especially in complete responders. Lower baseline TCR diversity marked trial partial responders and progressors. Differences between repertoires have undefined causes, possibly disease activity or prior therapy.

Every patient was affected by relapse after autologous stem cell transplantation, while exposure to brentuximab vedotin was not uniform. Losses at the gene ends were 1 base for V and 5 bases for J; bases not matched to a gene: 7. Per the germline V gene, CDR1 is GTSNPN and CDR2 is SVGIG (reference sequence). The length of the CDR3 is 17 residues. Of note for this clone: What it binds is unknown.

Repertoires were generated with immunoSEQ multiplex PCR, while TCRdb's copy carries only in-frame clones and drops some. The sample holds some 96,000 clones; roughly 90% are singletons and the top ten take 2.5% to 3.5%. The rearrangement links TRBV30 to TRBJ2-5; 16 bases map to TRBD2. Specimen: peripheral blood mononuclear cells (PBMCs), collected at baseline. The clonotype originates from a human donor with classical Hodgkin lymphoma. Here the CDR3 DNA reads TGTGCCTGGAGTGCCGGGACTAGCGGGAGGGCCGATGAGACCCAGTACTTC. As protein: CAWSAGTSGRADETQYF. The whole variable domain, remainder taken from reference TRBV30 and TRBJ2-5, is SQTIHQWPATLVQPVGSPLSLECTVEGTSNPNLYWYRQAAGRGLQLLFYSVGIGQISSEVPQNLSASRPQDRQFILSSKKLLLSDSGFYLCAWSAGTSGRADETQYFGPGTRLLVL.